This entry features one T cell receptor beta chain sequence. In its sample, this clone was seen a few times. The antigen it recognizes is unknown. A read error may produce the germline difference seen at one junction end. The sample originates from a study of cytomegalovirus exposure and HLA in healthy donors (dated by TCRdb to 2015 to 2018). Study-level background: A later analysis indicated that the 95 to 150 validation repertoires were generated on the platform also employed for the 720 or so repertoires of the first cohort. The study combined high-throughput TCR immunosequencing, statistical association of individual TCRs with disease status, and machine learning to predict cytomegalovirus infection status. In addition to the first cohort of 666 subjects, a separate validation cohort of 120 different subjects was used. The aim of the study was to test whether cataloging public T cell receptors could identify signatures of past pathogen exposure. General conclusions and limits of the study: It was suggested by the authors that the approach could potentially be generalized to other disease states and immunological phenotypes. A later analysis had no HLA typing for the validation cohort, so co-occurrence there was scored across all 130 or so repertoires. Cytomegalovirus status was reported to be diagnosed by the classifier with high specificity and sensitivity in both the original and validation cohorts. A few of the identified cytomegalovirus-associated TCR beta chains were confirmed in vitro to be specific for cytomegalovirus antigens. A total of roughly 160 TCR beta chains were listed by the study as associated with cytomegalovirus. Most TCR sequences were observed very rarely across donors, whereas some public TCRs were present in many individuals. A later analysis found that TCRs clustered in the first cohort also tended to co-occur in the 120 validation repertoires, with approximately 95% of cluster scores above 0.

The protocol used for the library was the immunoSEQ multiplex PCR assay. In the authors' own workflow: To diagnose cytomegalovirus status from the catalog of TCR beta chain sequences, a statistical classification framework was built. TCRdb provides this immuneACCESS table in a form limited to in-frame rearrangements. Some clones are lacking; in checked studies, under half of them reflect an unresolved V gene, and why the rest are absent is not known. V and J calls and clone size follow that table, whereas D and trimming were derived from the DNA. The sample table lists about 130,000 clones, 88% of them with a count of one. The top ten hold about 1.5% of the sample. Including cysteine and phenylalanine, the CDR3 has 10 amino acids. Here the CDR3 DNA is all that survives: 30 bases in frame from base 1. Sequences LNHDA (CDR1) and SQIVND (CDR2) are obtained from the germline V gene (reference sequence).

Donors formed part of the validation cohort, which comprised over a hundred subjects and was distinct from the first cohort of under 850 subjects. This TCR came from a man aged 25 to 45 in good health and CMV-seronegative. Rearrangement joined TRBV19 to TRBJ1-2; the D gene cannot be resolved reliably. The specimen sequenced was PBMCs. The DNA sequence is as follows: TGTGCCAGTAGCGACTACGGCTACACCTTC. This translates into CASSDYGYTF.